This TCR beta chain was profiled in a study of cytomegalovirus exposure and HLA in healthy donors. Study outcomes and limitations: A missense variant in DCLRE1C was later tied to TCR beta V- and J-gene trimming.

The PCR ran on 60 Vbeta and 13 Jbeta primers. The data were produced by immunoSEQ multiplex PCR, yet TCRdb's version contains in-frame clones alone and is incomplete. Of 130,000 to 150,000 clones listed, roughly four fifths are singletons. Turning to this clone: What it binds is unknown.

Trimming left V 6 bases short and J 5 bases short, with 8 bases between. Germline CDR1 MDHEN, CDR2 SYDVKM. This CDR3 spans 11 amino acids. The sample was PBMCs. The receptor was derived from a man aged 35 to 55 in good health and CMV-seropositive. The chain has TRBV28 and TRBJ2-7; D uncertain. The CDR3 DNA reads TGTGCCAGCAGATCTTTAGACGAGCAGTACTTC. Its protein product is CASRSLDEQYF.